This TCR beta chain was recorded in a study of blood T cell repertoires in COVID-19. This CDR3 has 14 amino acids. The junction had 5 bases not matched to a gene; V was cut back by 0 bases and J by 9 bases. Germline CDR1 reads SGHRS; CDR2 reads YFSETQ. Some clones are missing from TCRdb's copy, which holds only in-frame ones; the method was immunoSEQ multiplex PCR. This repertoire shows about 73,000 clones, roughly 80% found once; its top ten account for approximately 2.1%. This TCR was recovered from a man between 65 and 79 years old with COVID-19, enrolled during active disease. The sequencing input was peripheral blood. This rearrangement joins TRBV5-1 to TRBJ1-3; 8 positions match TRBD1. CDR3 nucleotides: TGCGCCAGCAGCTTGGGCGGACAGGGCGGCACCATATATTTT. Protein sequence: CASSLGGQGGTIYF.